This is a list of T cell receptor beta chains from one sample in a study of cytomegalovirus exposure and HLA in healthy donors. The repertoire was sequenced with immunoSEQ multiplex PCR; TCRdb's copy has only in-frame clones and lacks some. Of about 140,000 clones in the sample, 82% are singletons; the top ten hold roughly 3.2%. Sequencing used PBMCs. Source of these receptors: a man in his late teens or twenties in good health and CMV-seropositive. The CDR3 runs from the conserved cysteine through the conserved F or W. A D gene is named only where the DNA matches it firmly. Size values are once, few and many counts, or a class for expanded clones, and some rows have none.

j_gene,v_gene,abundance,d_gene,CDR3nt,CDR3aa
TRBJ2-7,TRBV11-2,-,TRBD1,TGTGCCAGCAGCTTACAGGGGGTAAACGAGCAGTACTTC,CASSLQGVNEQYF
TRBJ2-3,TRBV4-1,-,TRBD2,TGCGCCAGCAGCCAATCTTGGGGACTAGCGGGAACACGGAGCACAGATACGCAGTATTTT,CASSQSWGLAGTRSTDTQYF
TRBJ2-1,TRBV18,few,TRBD1,TGTGCCAGCTCCCCTGGACAGGGGGTTTACAATGAGCAGTTCTTC,CASSPGQGVYNEQFF
TRBJ2-2,TRBV7-9,-,-,TGTGCCAGCAGCTTTCGTTTTAATAAGCGGGCGAACACCGGGGAGCTGTTTTTT,CASSFRFNKRANTGELFF
TRBJ1-1,TRBV5-1,-,-,TGCGCCAGCAGCCTGGAGGGGGAGGGGAACACTGAAGCTTTCTTT,CASSLEGEGNTEAFF
TRBJ2-5,TRBV7-9,-,TRBD1,TGTGCCAGCAGCTTAGCTAGGACAGGGCCTTTAGAGACCCAGTACTTC,CASSLARTGPLETQYF
TRBJ2-1,TRBV27,-,-,TGTGCCAGCAGTTTCCGGGAGTCCCCCAATGAGCAGTTCTTC,CASSFRESPNEQFF
TRBJ2-1,TRBV18,-,-,TGTGCCAGCTCACCGTCACAGGGAGTTGAGCAGTTCTTC,CASSPSQGVEQFF
TRBJ1-4,TRBV4-1,-,TRBD1,TGCGCCAGCAGCCACTTAGGGGGCCCCTATGAAAAACTGTTTTTT,CASSHLGGPYEKLFF
TRBJ2-7,TRBV28,once,TRBD1,TGTGCCAGCAGTCAACCCGGGACAGGTGTTTACTCCTACGAGCAGTACTTC,CASSQPGTGVYSYEQYF
TRBJ1-1,TRBV11-2,-,-,TGTGCCAGCAGCCCCGAACGTACGGGGAACACTGAAGCTTTCTTT,CASSPERTGNTEAFF
TRBJ1-2,TRBV5-6,-,TRBD1,TGTGCCAGCAGCTTAGTGACAGGGGGCGGGACCTATGGCTACACCTTC,CASSLVTGGGTYGYTF
TRBJ2-5,TRBV7-8,-,-,TGTGCCAGCAGCCTTAAGGGGTACCAGTACTTC,CASSLKGYQYF
TRBJ2-1,TRBV4-1,-,TRBD1,TGCGCCAGCAGCCAAGGAGGAGGACAGGGGGCGAACGTAGTGGGTAGAAAGTTCTTC,CASSQGGGQGANVVGRKFF
TRBJ1-4,TRBV6-1,once,-,TGTGCCACCCGAAAAGACGCACAGGAAAAACTGTTTTTT,CATRKDAQEKLFF
TRBJ2-5,TRBV25-1,few,-,TGTGCCAGCGGGCAGGGTCACCAAGAGACCCAGTACTTC,CASGQGHQETQYF
TRBJ2-2,TRBV27,-,-,TGTGCCAGCAGTTTGAGGATTCGAGCGTTCGCAGCCACCGGGGAGCTGTTTTTT,CASSLRIRAFAATGELFF
TRBJ2-3,TRBV27,once,-,TGTGCCAGCAGGTCAGGGCCAGATACGCAGTATTTT,CASRSGPDTQYF
TRBJ2-1,TRBV6-1,once,-,TGTGCCAGCAGTGACCCCCGGGGACTCAAGAGCTCCTACAATGAGCAGTTCTTC,CASSDPRGLKSSYNEQFF
TRBJ2-1,TRBV11-2,-,TRBD2,TGTGCCAGCAGCACACTAGCGGGAGGGCGAAATGAGCAGTTCTTC,CASSTLAGGRNEQFF
TRBJ1-3,TRBV2,-,TRBD1,TGTGCCAGCAGTGAAGCGCTTCAGGGGGCCGGTGGAAACACCATATATTTT,CASSEALQGAGGNTIYF
TRBJ1-2,TRBV28,-,-,TGTGCCAGCCATACCCCAGGGGTCTTTAACTATGGCTACACCTTC,CASHTPGVFNYGYTF
TRBJ2-7,TRBV27,-,TRBD1,TGTGCCAGCAGTTTATCGGGACAGGGGTCCTTCGAGCAGTACTTC,CASSLSGQGSFEQYF
TRBJ2-7,TRBV5-6,-,-,TGTGCCAGCAGCCAGGGAAGATGGGAGCAGTACTTC,CASSQGRWEQYF
TRBJ2-2,TRBV5-1,-,TRBD1,TGCGCCAGCAGCTTGATAAGGGACAGCGGTCCCGGGGAGCTGTTTTTT,CASSLIRDSGPGELFF
TRBJ2-5,TRBV9,-,TRBD1,TGTGCCAGCAGCGTAAGGGGGACAGCAAATCAAGAGACCCAGTACTTC,CASSVRGTANQETQYF
TRBJ1-3,TRBV7-2,once,-,TGTGCCAGCAGCCCACCCGGCAGAACTAGAAACACCATATATTTT,CASSPPGRTRNTIYF
TRBJ1-2,TRBV30,-,TRBD1,TGTGCCTGGGGAAGGGACAGGCCTAGGGGCTACACCTTC,CAWGRDRPRGYTF
TRBJ2-5,TRBV7-9,-,TRBD1,TGTGCCAGCAGCTCCCAGGGGGCGGTGGAGACCCAGTACTTC,CASSSQGAVETQYF
TRBJ1-5,TRBV6-1,-,-,TGTGCCAGCAGTGAGTTGAGGCACCGAAATCAGCCCCAGCATTTT,CASSELRHRNQPQHF
TRBJ1-2,TRBV4-1,once,-,TGCGCCAGCAGCCAACAAGAGGATACCTCCTATGGCTACACCTTC,CASSQQEDTSYGYTF